These 4 T cell receptor beta chains were sequenced from one sample in a study of blood T cell repertoires in COVID-19. Sequencing was performed with immunoSEQ multiplex PCR; in TCRdb, only in-frame clones are kept and a portion is missing. The sample lists approximately 180,000 clones; roughly 89% were seen once. Sequencing was carried out using PBMCs or T cells enriched from blood (not recorded which). These receptors originate from a woman in her thirties or forties with acute COVID-19.

This chain links TRBV4-3 with TRBJ1-2; no reliable D call. V lost 0 bases to trimming and J lost 7 bases, with 12 bases between them. The CDR3 runs 14 residues. Germline lookup yields CDR1 LGHNA and CDR2 YSLEER. The CDR3 DNA is TGCGCCAGCAGCCAAGATTCCCAGCTAGGTGGCTACACCTTC. Translation gives CASSQDSQLGGYTF.

This chain connects TRBV30 to TRBJ1-6; no reliable D call. V was trimmed by 3 bases and J by 0 bases, leaving 9 bases between them. The CDR3 runs 15 residues. Germline CDR1 reads GTSNPN; CDR2 reads SVGIG (reference sequence). The CDR3 protein is CAWRVDSSYNSPLHF. DNA of the CDR3: TGTGCCTGGAGGGTCGATAGCTCCTATAATTCACCCCTCCACTTT.

J is TRBJ1-2 and V is TRBV28, with 10 bases fitting TRBD1. The ends lost 2 bases at V and 6 bases at J; junction bases unmatched: 6. The CDR3 is 15 amino acids. Germline-derived CDR1 and CDR2 are MDHEN and SYDVKM. Written as DNA, the CDR3 is TGTGCCAGCAGTTTAGAGGGACAGGGGACCGATGGCTACACCTTC. Its protein is CASSLEGQGTDGYTF.

This clone has just one count. The V call is TRBV13, the J call TRBJ1-2; 8 nucleotides line up with TRBD1. J gave up 6 bases and V 5 bases, and 11 bases lay outside the gene matches. This CDR3 contains 15 residues. CDR1 is PRHDT, CDR2 FYEKMQ, per germline (reference sequence). The CDR3 region is CASSPRTGRRDGYTF. The CDR3 region has the DNA TGTGCCAGCAGCCCCCGGACAGGGAGAAGGGATGGCTACACCTTC. The full variable domain, completed using reference TRBV13 and TRBJ1-2, is AAGVIQSPRHLIKEKRETATLKCYPIPRHDTVYWYQQGPGQDPQFLISFYEKMQSDKGSIPDRFSAQQFSDYHSELNMSSLELGDSALYFCASSPRTGRRDGYTFGSGTRLTVV.